These 26 T cell receptor beta chains originate from one sample sequenced in a study of chemoradiotherapy in HPV16-positive cancers. Some clones are missing from TCRdb's copy, which holds only in-frame ones; the method was immunoSEQ multiplex PCR. The sample has about 7,800 clones, approximately 80% seen once. The sample here was blood, taken from a patient who underwent chemoradiotherapy. The receptor set was obtained from a human donor with HPV-associated anogenital cancer.

The V call is TRBV27, the J call TRBJ1-2; 10 nucleotides align to TRBD1. Germline assignment: CDR1 MNHEY and CDR2 SMNVEV (reference sequence). V dropped 6 bases and J dropped 4; count of bases not matched to a gene: 11. The CDR3 spans 16 residues. The CDR3 DNA reads TGTGCCAGCAGGCTGGGACAGGGGACGTCTCCCTATGGCTACACCTTC. Translated: CASRLGQGTSPYGYTF.

V is TRBV19 and J is TRBJ1-3, with D tentatively TRBD1 (5 bases). This CDR3 spans 14 amino acids. The germline V gene encodes CDR1 LNHDA and CDR2 SQIVND (reference sequence). V lost 7 bases and J lost 0, with 10 bases in between. In nucleotides, the CDR3 is TGTGCCAGTACCGCAGGACACTCTGGAAACACCATATATTTT. This encodes CASTAGHSGNTIYF.

The chain combines TRBV6-4 with TRBJ1-5, with 7 bases aligning to TRBD1. V lost 6 bases and J lost 2; bases outside the gene matches: 4. Germline V CDR1 and CDR2: MRHNA, SNTAGT. The CDR3 length is 14 residues. As DNA, the CDR3 is TGTGCCAGCAGCGCAACAGGGGGCAATCAGCCCCAGCATTTT. Translated, it gives CASSATGGNQPQHF.

Only a few counts were recorded for this clone. The V call is TRBV7-2, the J call TRBJ2-3; 16 positions match TRBD2. Unmatched junction bases numbered 10, after V lost 5 bases and J lost 2 bases. Germline assignment: CDR1 SGHTA and CDR2 FQGNSA. This CDR3 is 19 amino acids long. The CDR3 nucleotides read TGTGCCAGCAGCGAACATATAGGGACTAGCGGGGGGGCCACAGATACGCAGTATTTT. Amino acid sequence: CASSEHIGTSGGATDTQYF.

The chain joins TRBV5-5 to TRBJ1-2; D is perhaps TRBD1 (6 bases). The CDR3 is 14 amino acids. The V gene lost 3 bases and the J gene lost 0 bases, with 9 bases spanning the gap. Per germline, CDR1 SGHKS and CDR2 YYEKEE (reference sequence). CDR3 coding DNA: TGTGCCAGCAGCTGGGGACACCCTAACTATGGCTACACCTTC. Its translation is CASSWGHPNYGYTF.

This clone was observed a single time. This chain links TRBV7-7 with TRBJ2-1; the match to TRBD2 covers 11 bases. V was pared by 0 bases and J by 7 bases, with 5 bases of the junction left unmatched. In germline, CDR1 is SSHAT, CDR2 FNYEAQ (reference sequence). The CDR3 sequence is 16 residues long. The DNA for the CDR3 is TGTGCCAGCAGCTTAGCCCCTAGCGGGGGGCAGAATGAGCAGTTCTTC. It yields the protein CASSLAPSGGQNEQFF.

Comment on this clone: One junction end disagrees with the germline gene, perhaps due to a read error. The chain carries TRBV4-1 and TRBJ2-2; either TRBD1 or TRBD2 may supply D (5 bases each). The CDR3 sequence is 15 residues long. Germline V gene sequence: CDR1 MGHRA, CDR2 YSYEKL. Here the CDR3 DNA reads TGCGCCAGCAGCGAAGAATGGGGGATCACCGGGGAGCTGTTTTTT. This codes for CASSEEWGITGELFF.

This sequence joins TRBV7-9 and TRBJ1-5, with unresolved D. This CDR3 has 12 residues. V lost 5 bases and J 3 bases, leaving 5 bases between the germline ends. Germline assignment: CDR1 SEHNR and CDR2 FQNEAQ (reference sequence). The CDR3 spells CASSRDNQPQHF. Written as DNA, the CDR3 is TGTGCCAGCAGCAGGGACAATCAGCCCCAGCATTTT.

The V and J genes are TRBV4-2 and TRBJ1-6; tentative D call: TRBD1 (5 bases). Germline V CDR1 and CDR2: LGHNA, YNFKEQ. Trimming removed 5 bases at V and 9 bases at J, with 26 bases between. The CDR3 length is 18 residues. In DNA form, the CDR3 reads TGTGCCAGCAGCTGGCCTAGGGCGAGGGGCCCTATGGGTTCACCCCTCCACTTT. Translated, it gives CASSWPRARGPMGSPLHF.

The chain recombines TRBV11-2 with TRBJ2-2; the D gene is possibly TRBD2 (8 bases). With 5 bases removed from V and 3 bases from J, the gap between germline ends came to 19 bases. CDR3 length equals 17 residues. Germline assignment: CDR1 SGHAT and CDR2 FQNNGV. The CDR3 nucleotides read TGTGCCAGCAGCCCCGCGGGGGGACAGAGGGACACCGGGGAGCTGTTTTTT. Translating it yields CASSPAGGQRDTGELFF.

The chain employs TRBV5-1 and TRBJ1-3; 7 nucleotides align to TRBD1. The CDR3 spans 16 residues. V dropped 4 bases and J dropped 0; count of bases not matched to a gene: 7. Germline-derived CDR1 and CDR2 are SGHRS and YFSETQ. CDR3 nucleotides: TGCGCCAGCAGCGGATCGACAGGGCTCTCTGGAAACACCATATATTTT. As protein: CASSGSTGLSGNTIYF.

The chain recombines TRBV14 with TRBJ1-2, with 8 bases identical to TRBD1. In germline, CDR1 is SGHDN, CDR2 FVKESK. This CDR3 contains 13 residues. Losses at the gene ends were 10 bases for V and 4 bases for J; bases not matched to a gene: 8. CDR3 DNA: TGTGCCACGGCAGAAGGACAGGGCTATGGCTACACCTTC. Protein: CATAEGQGYGYTF.

The chain has TRBV5-4 and TRBJ2-1; TRBD2 matches at 12 bases. From germline, CDR1 is SGHNT and CDR2 YYREEE (reference sequence). The CDR3 totals 14 residues. Trimming took 3 bases from V and 9 from J; bases not matched to a gene: 4. The DNA for the CDR3 is TGTGCCAGCAGCTACCTAGCGGGGGGGCCTGAGCAGTTCTTC. This sequence encodes CASSYLAGGPEQFF.

This rearrangement joins TRBV6-5 to TRBJ1-2, with TRBD1 identical over 8 bases. The CDR3 has 14 amino acids. V lost 6 bases, J lost 9 bases, and 12 bases stayed unmatched. From germline, CDR1 is MNHEY and CDR2 SVGAGI. The CDR3 protein is CASRPPGQGRSYTF. The CDR3, as DNA: TGTGCCAGCAGGCCGCCCGGACAGGGCCGCAGCTACACCTTC.

V is TRBV9 and J is TRBJ2-7; no reliable D call. The germline V and J ends were trimmed by 0 bases and 2 bases, with 9 bases remaining between them. Germline loops: CDR1 SGDLS, CDR2 YYNGEE. The CDR3 extends over 14 amino acids. The CDR3 is CASSVGLQTYEQYF. CDR3 nucleotides: TGTGCCAGCAGCGTAGGCCTACAAACCTACGAGCAGTACTTC. The whole variable domain, filled in from reference TRBV9 and TRBJ2-7, reads DSGVTQTPKHLITATGQRVTLRCSPRSGDLSVYWYQQSLDQGLQFLIQYYNGEERAKGNILERFSAQQFPDLHSELNLSSLELGDSALYFCASSVGLQTYEQYFGPGTRLTVT.

The V call is TRBV11-2, the J call TRBJ2-3; D call uncertain. The CDR3 totals 15 residues. Germline loops: CDR1 SGHAT, CDR2 FQNNGV. The germline V and J ends were trimmed by 0 bases and 0 bases, with 7 bases remaining between them. The CDR3 region is CASSLERLSTDTQYF. The CDR3 DNA reads as TGTGCCAGCAGCTTAGAGCGCCTGAGCACAGATACGCAGTATTTT.

The rearrangement uses TRBV7-8 and TRBJ2-3; 7 bases fit TRBD1. This CDR3 has 14 residues. V was clipped by 3 bases and J by 7 bases; unmatched bases: 7. The germline gives CDR1 SGHVS, CDR2 FQNEAQ. CDR3 DNA sequence: TGTGCCAGCAGCTTCTTTGACAGGGTCTATACGCAGTATTTT. Translation: CASSFFDRVYTQYF.

The CDR3 nucleotides read TGTGCCAGCAGTTTCGCAGAGAATGGCTACACCTTC. This sequence encodes CASSFAENGYTF. The chain recombines TRBV7-9 with TRBJ1-2; the D is unclear. The CDR3 loop spans 12 amino acids. V shed 6 bases and J shed 6 bases, with 11 bases lying between them. Germline V gives CDR1 SEHNR, CDR2 FQNEAQ (reference sequence).

The chain combines TRBV7-2 with TRBJ1-1, with D perhaps matching TRBD1 (5 bases). This CDR3 contains 14 residues. CDR1 and CDR2 (germline): SGHTA, FQGNSA. V was shortened by 3 bases and J by 0 bases, with 8 bases between the two germline ends. The CDR3 sequence: CASSLGEMNTEAFF. The CDR3 DNA sequence: TGTGCCAGCAGCTTGGGGGAAATGAACACTGAAGCTTTCTTT. The variable domain in full, with the rest retrieved from reference TRBV7-2 and TRBJ1-1, is GAGVSQSPSNKVTEKGKDVELRCDPISGHTALYWYRQSLGQGLEFLIYFQGNSAPDKSGLPSDRFSAERTGGSVSTLTIQRTQQEDSAVYLCASSLGEMNTEAFFGQGTRLTVV.

The chain is built from TRBV6-1 and TRBJ1-3, with D perhaps TRBD1 (5 bases). The CDR3 is 16 residues long. Germline assignment: CDR1 MNHNS and CDR2 SASEGT. The V end was cut by 3 bases, the J end by 3 bases, with 15 bases between. The CDR3 protein is CASSDTTVFGGNTIYF. DNA of the CDR3: TGTGCCAGCAGTGACACGACAGTGTTTGGTGGAAACACCATATATTTT.

This rearrangement joins TRBV9 to TRBJ2-1; no clear D gene. Trimming removed 4 bases at V and 10 bases at J, with 24 bases between. The CDR3 covers 16 residues. Germline V lookup: CDR1 SGDLS, CDR2 YYNGEE. In DNA, the CDR3 is TGTGCCAGCAGCACCCTAGGTAGTCGGCAGGTGGGAGAGCAGTTCTTC. It encodes CASSTLGSRQVGEQFF.

This chain connects TRBV18 to TRBJ1-4, with D hard to call. CDR1 is KGHSH and CDR2 is LQKENI in the germline V gene. Trimming cost V 1 base and J 1 base, with 7 bases left between them. This CDR3 spans 15 amino acids. The CDR3 DNA is TGTGCCAGCTCACCACAGGGCGGAACTAATGAAAAACTGTTTTTT. Translating it yields CASSPQGGTNEKLFF.

The rearrangement links TRBV7-8 to TRBJ1-5; D is unresolved. Trimming left V 3 bases short and J 3 bases short, with 12 bases between. The CDR3 spans 15 residues. Germline values: CDR1 SGHVS, CDR2 FQNEAQ. The CDR3: CASSLGYGTNQPQHF. CDR3 nucleotides: TGTGCCAGCAGCTTGGGTTACGGCACCAATCAGCCCCAGCATTTT.

The chain combines TRBV11-2 with TRBJ2-3; 13 bases line up with TRBD2. V gave up 4 bases and J gave up 2 bases; unmatched junction bases: 6. Looked up from germline, CDR1 is SGHAT and CDR2 is FQNNGV. The length of the CDR3 is 17 residues. The CDR3 DNA sequence: TGTGCCAGCAGCTCCGGGACTAGCGGGGACCCCACAGATACGCAGTATTTT. As protein: CASSSGTSGDPTDTQYF.

The rearrangement links TRBV11-2 to TRBJ2-2; 9 bases align to TRBD2. With V trimmed by 3 bases and J by 5 bases, 7 bases remained unmatched. The CDR3 consists of 16 residues. Germline CDR1 is SGHAT and CDR2 is FQNNGV. CDR3 sequence (DNA): TGTGCCAGCAGCTTCAGGGGTAGCGGGGGTACCGGGGAGCTGTTTTTT. This codes for CASSFRGSGGTGELFF. The full variable domain, its missing parts supplied by reference TRBV11-2 and TRBJ2-2, is EAGVAQSPRYKIIEKRQSVAFWCNPISGHATLYWYQQILGQGPKLLIQFQNNGVVDDSQLPKDRFSAERLKGVDSTLKIQPAKLEDSAVYLCASSFRGSGGTGELFFGEGSRLTVL.

The chain carries TRBV7-9 and TRBJ1-1; unclear D gene. The CDR3 loop spans 15 amino acids. Trimming pared 5 bases from V and 0 bases from J, leaving 13 bases between. From germline, CDR1 is SEHNR and CDR2 FQNEAQ (reference sequence). In DNA, the CDR3 is TGTGCCAGCAGCACCCCCCCGTCGATGAACACTGAAGCTTTCTTT. The encoded protein is CASSTPPSMNTEAFF.